What follows describes a single TCR beta chain. Participant ages covered about 18 to 95 years across 24 US areas. Participants reported their clinical history, and cohort assignment relied on those reports. Some clones are missing from TCRdb's copy, which holds only in-frame ones; the method was immunoSEQ multiplex PCR. The data hold 250,000 to 300,000 clones, with approximately 90% observed a single time. The data originate from a study of blood T cell repertoires in COVID-19. Whole-study context: Italy, Spain and the United States were the sources of the convalescent and acute COVID-19 samples.

This TCR came from a woman aged 40 to 50 with acute COVID-19. The source material was PBMCs or T cells enriched from blood (not recorded which).

The CDR3 protein is CTSSPDGTYEQYF. The CDR3 DNA sequence: TGCACCAGCAGCCCAGACGGTACCTACGAGCAGTACTTC. The chain employs TRBV1 and TRBJ2-7; TRBD2, the table's D call, lacks a check against the DNA. TRBV1 corresponds to a pseudogene. The length of the CDR3 is 13 residues.